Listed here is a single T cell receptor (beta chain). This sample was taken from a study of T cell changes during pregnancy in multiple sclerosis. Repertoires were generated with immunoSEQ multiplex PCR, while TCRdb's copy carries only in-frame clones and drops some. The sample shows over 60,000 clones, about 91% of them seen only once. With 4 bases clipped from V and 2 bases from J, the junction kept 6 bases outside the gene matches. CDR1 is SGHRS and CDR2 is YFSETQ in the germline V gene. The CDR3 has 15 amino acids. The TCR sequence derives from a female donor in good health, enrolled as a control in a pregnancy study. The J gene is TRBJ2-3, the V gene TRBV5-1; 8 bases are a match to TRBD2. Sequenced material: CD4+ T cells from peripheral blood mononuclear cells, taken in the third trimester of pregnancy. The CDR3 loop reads CASSRTGGVTDTQYF. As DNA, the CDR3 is TGCGCCAGCAGCCGGACGGGGGGGGTCACAGATACGCAGTATTTT.